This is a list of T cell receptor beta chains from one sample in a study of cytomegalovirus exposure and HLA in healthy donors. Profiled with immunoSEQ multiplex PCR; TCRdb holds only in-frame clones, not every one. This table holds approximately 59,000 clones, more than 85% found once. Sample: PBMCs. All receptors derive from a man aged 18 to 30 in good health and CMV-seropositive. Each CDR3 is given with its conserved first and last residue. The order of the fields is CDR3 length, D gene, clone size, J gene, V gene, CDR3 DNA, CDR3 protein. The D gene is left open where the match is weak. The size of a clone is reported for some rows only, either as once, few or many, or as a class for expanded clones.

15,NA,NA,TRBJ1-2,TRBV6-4,TGTGCCAGCAGTGACCGGGCAGGGGTTAACTATGGCTACACCTTC,CASSDRAGVNYGYTF
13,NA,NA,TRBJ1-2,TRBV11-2,TGTGCCAGCAGCTTAGGAGGGCACTATGGCTACACCTTC,CASSLGGHYGYTF
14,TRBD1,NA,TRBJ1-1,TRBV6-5,TGTGCCAGCAGTCTACAGGGGATGAACACTGAAGCTTTCTTT,CASSLQGMNTEAFF
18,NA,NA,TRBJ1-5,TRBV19,TGTGCCAGTAGTATTACGGGGAAGTCACTAGAAAACAATCAGCCCCAGCATTTT,CASSITGKSLENNQPQHF
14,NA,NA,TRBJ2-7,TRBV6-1,TGTGCCAGCAGCCCGGGAACGGCTAGCGCCGAGCAGTACTTC,CASSPGTASAEQYF
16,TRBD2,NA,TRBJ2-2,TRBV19,TGTGCCAGTAGAACCGGGACTAGCGGGCACACCGGGGAGCTGTTTTTT,CASRTGTSGHTGELFF
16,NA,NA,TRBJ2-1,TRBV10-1,TGCGCCAGCTCCTGCCCTAGTTTCCAAACCTACAATGAGCAGTTCTTC,CASSCPSFQTYNEQFF
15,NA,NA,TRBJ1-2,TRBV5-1,TGCGCCAGCAGCACCCACGGGGGGGATAACTATGGCTACACCTTC,CASSTHGGDNYGYTF
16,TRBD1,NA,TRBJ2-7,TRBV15,TGTGCCACCAGCAGAGATGTTGGGACAGGGGCCTACGAGCAGTACTTC,CATSRDVGTGAYEQYF
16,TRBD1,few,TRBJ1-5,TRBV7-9,TGTGCCAGCAGCTTAGCGGGCCAGGGGGCAGGTCAGCCCCAGCATTTT,CASSLAGQGAGQPQHF
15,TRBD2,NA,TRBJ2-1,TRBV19,TGTGCCAGTAGTCCCTCGGGACTAGCGGGAGTTGAGCAGTTCTTC,CASSPSGLAGVEQFF
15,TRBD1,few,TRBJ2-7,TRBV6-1,TGTGCCAGCAGTGTCCGGGACAGGACCTCCTACGAGCAGTACTTC,CASSVRDRTSYEQYF
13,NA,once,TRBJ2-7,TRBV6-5,TGTGCCAGCAGTCACACCGTTACCTACGAGCAGTACTTC,CASSHTVTYEQYF
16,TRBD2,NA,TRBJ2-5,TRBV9,TGTGCCAGCAGCGATGGACTAGCGGGAGCAGAGGAGACCCAGTACTTC,CASSDGLAGAEETQYF
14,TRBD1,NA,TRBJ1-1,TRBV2,TGTGCCAGCAAACCGGGACAGGGGGCCACTGAAGCTTTCTTT,CASKPGQGATEAFF
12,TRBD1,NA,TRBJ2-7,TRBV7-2,TGTGCCAGCAACGACAGGGGGCAGGAGCAGTACTTC,CASNDRGQEQYF
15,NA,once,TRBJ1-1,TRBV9,TGTGCCAGCAGCGTAGTAAATGAAGGGGTCACTGAAGCTTTCTTT,CASSVVNEGVTEAFF
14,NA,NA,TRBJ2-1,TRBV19,TGTGCCAGTAGTATAGGAGAGACAGCTAATGAGCAGTTCTTC,CASSIGETANEQFF
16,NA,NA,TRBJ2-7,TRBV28,TGTGCCAGCAGTTTATGGGTGGGCCAGTCCTCCTACGAGCAGTACTTC,CASSLWVGQSSYEQYF
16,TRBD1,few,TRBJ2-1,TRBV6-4,TGTGCCAGCAGCAGAGACCCGGGACAGGGGTTCAATGAGCAGTTCTTC,CASSRDPGQGFNEQFF
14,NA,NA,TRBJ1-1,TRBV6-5,TGTGCCAGCAGCCTAGACGGATGGAACACTGAAGCTTTCTTT,CASSLDGWNTEAFF
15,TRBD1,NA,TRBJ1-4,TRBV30,TGTGCCTGGAGTGTAATTAGGACAGGGTCCGAAAAACTGTTTTTT,CAWSVIRTGSEKLFF
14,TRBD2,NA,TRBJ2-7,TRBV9,TGTGCCAGCAGCGTAGGTCCCCCGGGGGGCGAGCAGTACTTC,CASSVGPPGGEQYF
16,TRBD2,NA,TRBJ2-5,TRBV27,TGTGCCAGCAGTCCCCCAGGTAGCGGGAGTTTAGAGACCCAGTACTTC,CASSPPGSGSLETQYF
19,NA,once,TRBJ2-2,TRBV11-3,TGTGCCAGCAGCTTAGAATCCGTACACCCACAGGAAAACACCGGGGAGCTGTTTTTT,CASSLESVHPQENTGELFF
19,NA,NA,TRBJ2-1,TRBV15,TGTGCCACCAGCAGAGGAGGGCCCGACCTTTCTAGCTCCTACAATGAGCAGTTCTTC,CATSRGGPDLSSSYNEQFF
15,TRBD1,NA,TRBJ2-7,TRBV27,TGTGCCAGCAGTCCGAGGGGACAGGGGAGGCGCGAGCAGTACTTC,CASSPRGQGRREQYF
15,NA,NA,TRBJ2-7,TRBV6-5,TGTGCCAGCAGCCGCTCTGGAGGTATCTCGATCGAGCAGTACTTC,CASSRSGGISIEQYF
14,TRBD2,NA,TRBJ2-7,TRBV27,TGTGCCAGCAGGGATATTAGCGGGAGCATCGAGCAGTACTTC,CASRDISGSIEQYF
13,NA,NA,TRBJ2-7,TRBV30,TGTGCCTGGAGCTCCGGCGGGTCCTACGAGCAGTACTTC,CAWSSGGSYEQYF
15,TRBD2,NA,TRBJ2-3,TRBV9,TGTGCCAGCAGCCTCGGACTAGCGGGAGCCCAGGCGCAGTATTTT,CASSLGLAGAQAQYF
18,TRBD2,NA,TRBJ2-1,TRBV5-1,TGCGCCAGCAGCTTGGAGGGACTAGCGGACCCTTCCTACAATGAGCAGTTCTTC,CASSLEGLADPSYNEQFF
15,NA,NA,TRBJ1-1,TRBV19,TGTGCCAGTAGTACCGTTCGGGGGGTAGGCACTGAAGCTTTCTTT,CASSTVRGVGTEAFF
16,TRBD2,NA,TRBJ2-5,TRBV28,TGTGCCAGCACCGGGGGGACCTCGACAGACCAAGAGACCCAGTACTTC,CASTGGTSTDQETQYF
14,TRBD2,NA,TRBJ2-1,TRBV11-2,TGTGCCAGCAGCGCCGGGGGGGCCTACAATGAGCAGTTCTTC,CASSAGGAYNEQFF
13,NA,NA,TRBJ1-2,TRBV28,TGTGCCAGCAGGCCTAGTACCGTCGGGGGATACACCTTC,CASRPSTVGGYTF
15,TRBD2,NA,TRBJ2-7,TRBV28,TGTGCCAGTACCCTTCACGGGGGGGGTTCCTACGAGCAGTACTTC,CASTLHGGGSYEQYF